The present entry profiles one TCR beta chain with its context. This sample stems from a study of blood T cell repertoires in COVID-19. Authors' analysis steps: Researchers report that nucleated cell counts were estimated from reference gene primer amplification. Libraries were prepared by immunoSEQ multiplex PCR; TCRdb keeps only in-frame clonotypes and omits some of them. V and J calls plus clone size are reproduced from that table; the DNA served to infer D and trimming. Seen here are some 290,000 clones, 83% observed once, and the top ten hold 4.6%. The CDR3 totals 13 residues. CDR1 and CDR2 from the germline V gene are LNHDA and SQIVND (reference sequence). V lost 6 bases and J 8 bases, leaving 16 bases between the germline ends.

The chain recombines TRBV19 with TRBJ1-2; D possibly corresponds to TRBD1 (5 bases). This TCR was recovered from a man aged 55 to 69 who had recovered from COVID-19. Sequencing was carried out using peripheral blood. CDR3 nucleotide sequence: TGTGCCAGTAGGAATGCAGGGAAGAGGGGCTACACCTTC. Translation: CASRNAGKRGYTF.